Listed here is a single T cell receptor beta chain. An end of the junction does not agree with germline; a read error may underlie this. TCRdb independently ran MiXCR on the 5' RACE reads; one entry per CDR3 protein. The data contain around 52,000 distinct CDR3 sequences, more than 25% of them singletons. The sample taken for sequencing was tumor-infiltrating memory CD4+ T cells sorted from the breast tumor. Specified subset: memory CD4+ T cells, CD4+CD45RO+CD25-. This receptor was taken from a female donor with breast cancer.

The CDR3: CTSSLSGRDTQYF. CDR3 coding DNA: TGTACCAGCAGCCTCTCTGGAAGAGATACGCAGTATTTT. The chain employs TRBV7-3 and TRBJ2-3; D is uncertain. Germline CDR1 SGHTA, CDR2 FQGTGA. CDR3 length: 13 residues.